What follows are 9 T cell receptor beta chains derived from one specimen sequenced in a study of OX40 agonist ivuxolimab in advanced cancers. Assay: immunoSEQ multiplex PCR; the TCRdb copy retains only in-frame clones and omits some. Of around 30,000 clones listed, around 90% are singletons. The source was CD4+ or CD8+ T cells sorted from blood, collected in a trial of the OX40 agonist ivuxolimab. The receptor source for this set is an adult with an advanced solid tumor such as melanoma, head and neck, liver or kidney cancer.

This chain joins TRBV5-1 and TRBJ1-3; D might be TRBD1 (6 bases). Germline lookup yields CDR1 SGHRS and CDR2 YFSETQ. The ends were cut back, 3 bases at V and 3 bases at J, with 13 bases in the middle. This CDR3 spans 15 amino acids. The chain's CDR3 is CASSSGTTGGNTIYF. CDR3 coding DNA: TGCGCCAGCAGCTCCGGGACAACAGGTGGAAACACCATATATTTT.

The chain recombines TRBV6-5 with TRBJ2-3; the D is unclear. CDR1 is MNHEY, CDR2 SVGAGI, per germline. The CDR3 length is 13 residues. Trimming shortened V by 3 bases and J by 6 bases, and 10 bases separated the two germline ends. CDR3 in amino acids: CASSYRRRDTQYF. Written as DNA, the CDR3 is TGTGCCAGCAGTTATCGACGGCGGGATACGCAGTATTTT.

The rearrangement links TRBV4-2 to TRBJ2-7; D call uncertain. In germline, CDR1 is LGHNA, CDR2 YNFKEQ. V lost 1 base and J lost 5, with 12 bases in between. This CDR3 has 14 residues. In DNA form, the CDR3 reads TGTGCCAGCAGCCAAGTCACGATAGACAACGAGCAGTACTTC. Its protein product is CASSQVTIDNEQYF.

The chain links TRBV6-1 to TRBJ1-5; D gene ambiguous. V was cut by 7 bases and J by 0 bases, with 7 bases left in between. CDR1 and CDR2 (germline): MNHNS, SASEGT. This CDR3 region has 13 residues. CDR3 sequence reads: CASIPYSNQPQHF. The DNA of the CDR3 is TGTGCCAGCATCCCGTATAGCAATCAGCCCCAGCATTTT.

The V and J genes are TRBV19 and TRBJ1-5; tentatively, D is TRBD1 (5 bases). In germline, CDR1 is LNHDA, CDR2 SQIVND (reference sequence). Deletions cut 2 bases from V and 5 bases from J, with 13 bases between. The CDR3 extends over 15 amino acids. In DNA form, the CDR3 reads TGTGCCAGTAGTATAATAACAGGTGGGGATCAGCCCCAGCATTTT. Translation gives CASSIITGGDQPQHF.

The gene calls are TRBV30 and TRBJ2-1; 11 bases line up with TRBD2. The CDR3 loop spans 18 amino acids. The V and J ends lost 2 bases and 0 bases, in that order; junction bases with no gene match: 9. Germline CDR1 GTSNPN, CDR2 SVGIG (reference sequence). The CDR3 here is CAWSSLAGGLSSYNEQFF. The CDR3 bases are TGTGCCTGGAGTTCGCTAGCGGGGGGCCTAAGCTCCTACAATGAGCAGTTCTTC. Full variable domain (missing parts from reference TRBV30 and TRBJ2-1): SQTIHQWPATLVQPVGSPLSLECTVEGTSNPNLYWYRQAAGRGLQLLFYSVGIGQISSEVPQNLSASRPQDRQFILSSKKLLLSDSGFYLCAWSSLAGGLSSYNEQFFGPGTRLTVL.

The chain recombines TRBV13 with TRBJ1-1; D unclear. Germline CDR1 and CDR2: PRHDT and FYEKMQ (reference sequence). Trimming removed 0 bases from V and 8 bases from J, with 4 bases in between. The CDR3 is 11 residues long. The CDR3 spells CASSLGGEAFF. CDR3 bases: TGTGCCAGCAGCTTAGGAGGGGAAGCTTTCTTT.

The chain carries TRBV5-1 and TRBJ2-1; TRBD2 might be the D (6 bases). This CDR3 has 12 residues. Deletions cut 3 bases from V and 7 bases from J, with 8 bases between. Germline lookup yields CDR1 SGHRS and CDR2 YFSETQ. The CDR3 sequence: CASSSLANEQFF. DNA for the CDR3: TGCGCCAGCAGCTCGCTAGCGAATGAGCAGTTCTTC.

The chain carries TRBV19 and TRBJ2-1; D is perhaps TRBD1 (7 bases). Germline V gene sequence: CDR1 LNHDA, CDR2 SQIVND (reference sequence). V lost 10 bases, J lost 5 bases, and 21 bases lay in between. The CDR3 sequence is 15 residues long. DNA for the CDR3: TGTGCCACCTTGACGGGGGCAGGGGGAGACAATGAGCAGTTCTTC. Protein: CATLTGAGGDNEQFF.